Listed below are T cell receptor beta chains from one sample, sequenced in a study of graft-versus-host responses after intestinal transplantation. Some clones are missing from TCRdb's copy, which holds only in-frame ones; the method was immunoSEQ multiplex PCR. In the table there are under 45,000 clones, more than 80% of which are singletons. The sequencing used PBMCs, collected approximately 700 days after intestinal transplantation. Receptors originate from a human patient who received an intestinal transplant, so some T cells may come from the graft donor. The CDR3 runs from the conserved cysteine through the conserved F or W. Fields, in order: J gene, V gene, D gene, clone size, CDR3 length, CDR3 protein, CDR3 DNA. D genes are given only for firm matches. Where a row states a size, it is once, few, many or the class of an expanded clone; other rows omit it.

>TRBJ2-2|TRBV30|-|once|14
CAWKGPIPTGELFF
TGTGCCTGGAAGGGTCCGATCCCCACCGGGGAGCTGTTTTTT
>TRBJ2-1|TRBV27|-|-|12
CASSLGENEQFF
TGTGCCAGCAGTTTGGGCGAGAATGAGCAGTTCTTC
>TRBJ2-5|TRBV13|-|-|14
CASSLQGSQETQYF
TGTGCCAGCAGCCTCCAGGGGTCACAAGAGACCCAGTACTTC
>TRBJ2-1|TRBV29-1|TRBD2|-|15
CSDPELAEIYNEQFF
TGCAGCGACCCGGAACTAGCGGAAATATACAATGAGCAGTTCTTC
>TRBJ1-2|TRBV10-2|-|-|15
CASSGETGKSYGYTF
TGCGCCAGCAGTGGGGAAACAGGGAAAAGTTATGGCTACACCTTC
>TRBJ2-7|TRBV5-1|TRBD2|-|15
CASSLSLAGGPEQYF
TGCGCCAGCAGCTTGTCTCTAGCGGGAGGGCCCGAGCAGTACTTC
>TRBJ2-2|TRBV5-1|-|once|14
CASSPDRVGGELFF
TGCGCCAGCAGCCCGGACCGAGTAGGCGGGGAGCTGTTTTTT
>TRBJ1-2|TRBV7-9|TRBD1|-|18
CASSLAPTPGQGGIGYTF
TGTGCCAGCAGCTTAGCCCCAACGCCGGGACAGGGGGGCATTGGCTACACCTTC
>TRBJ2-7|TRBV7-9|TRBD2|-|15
CASRFGTSGNYEQYF
TGTGCCAGCAGATTTGGGACTAGCGGGAACTACGAGCAGTACTTC
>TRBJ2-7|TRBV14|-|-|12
CASSQVASEQYF
TGTGCCAGCAGCCAAGTAGCGAGCGAGCAGTACTTC
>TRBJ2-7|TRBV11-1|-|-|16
CASSLELSPHYYEQYF
TGTGCCAGCAGCTTGGAGTTATCGCCACATTACTACGAGCAGTACTTC
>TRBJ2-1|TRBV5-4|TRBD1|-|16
CASSQATGTGYLEQFF
TGTGCCAGCAGCCAAGCTACCGGGACAGGCTATCTTGAGCAGTTCTTC
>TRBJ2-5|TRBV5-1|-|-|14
CASSFGTRQETQYF
TGCGCCAGCAGCTTCGGGACAAGACAAGAGACCCAGTACTTC
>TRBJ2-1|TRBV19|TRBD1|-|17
CASSISGDRGLSDEQFF
TGTGCCAGTAGTATCAGTGGGGACAGGGGCTTAAGCGATGAGCAGTTCTTC
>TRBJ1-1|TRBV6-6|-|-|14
CASMGPPRDTEAFF
TGTGCCAGCATGGGTCCTCCGAGGGACACTGAAGCTTTCTTT
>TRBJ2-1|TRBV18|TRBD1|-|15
CASSPGQGSYNEQFF
TGTGCCAGCTCACCAGGACAGGGCTCCTACAATGAGCAGTTCTTC
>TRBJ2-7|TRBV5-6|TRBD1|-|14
CASSSGQSTYEQYF
TGTGCCAGCAGCTCGGGACAGAGTACCTACGAGCAGTACTTC
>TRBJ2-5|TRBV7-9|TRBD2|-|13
CASSLSGEETQYF
TGTGCCAGCAGCTTAAGCGGGGAAGAGACCCAGTACTTC
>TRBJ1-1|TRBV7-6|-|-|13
CASSLAMNTEAFF
TGTGCCAGCAGCTTAGCAATGAACACTGAAGCTTTCTTT
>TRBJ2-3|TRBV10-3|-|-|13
CAIKRAVADTQYF
TGTGCCATCAAGCGGGCCGTCGCCGATACGCAGTATTTT
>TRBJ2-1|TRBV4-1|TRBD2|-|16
CASSRAGTSANNEQFF
TGCGCCAGCAGCCGAGCCGGGACTAGCGCTAACAATGAGCAGTTCTTC
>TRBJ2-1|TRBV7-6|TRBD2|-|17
CASSFRRSSSGSNEQFF
TGTGCCAGCAGCTTCCGCCGATCCTCTAGCGGGAGCAATGAGCAGTTCTTC
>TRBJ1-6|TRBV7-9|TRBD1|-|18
CASSGMAGGQGAYSPLHF
TGTGCCAGCAGCGGAATGGCGGGGGGACAGGGGGCCTATTCACCCCTCCACTTT
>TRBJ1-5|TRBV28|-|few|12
CASERTDQPQHF
TGTGCCAGCGAAAGGACCGATCAGCCCCAGCATTTT
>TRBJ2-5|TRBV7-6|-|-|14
CASSLVQGQETQYF
TGTGCCAGCAGCTTAGTTCAGGGCCAAGAGACCCAGTACTTC
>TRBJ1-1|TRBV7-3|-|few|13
CASSVSMGTEAFF
TGTGCCAGCAGCGTCAGCATGGGCACTGAAGCTTTCTTT
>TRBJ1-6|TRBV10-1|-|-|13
CASSGSFNSPLHF
TGCGCCAGCAGTGGGAGTTTTAATTCACCCCTCCACTTT